The clone carrying this T cell receptor beta chain was seen more than once but under ten times. Donors had no recently reported acute infections or vaccinations and were HIV-negative. This specimen belongs to a study of shared clonotypes between healthy human individuals. CDR1 is MNHNY and CDR2 is SVGAGI in the germline V gene (reference sequence). CDR3 length: 15 residues. V dropped 4 bases and J dropped 3; count of bases not matched to a gene: 6. Assay used: immunoSEQ multiplex PCR; TCRdb lists only in-frame clones, some missing. The sample lists about 680,000 clones; about three quarters were seen once.

Sequencing was done on a sample of memory CD4+ T cells sorted from blood. Subset defined: CD45RA-negative fraction. This clonotype originated in a woman aged 30 to 39 in good health. The chain employs TRBV6-6 and TRBJ1-5; 7 bases are a match to TRBD1. CDR3 loop: CASSLTGTVNQPQHF. The DNA for the CDR3 is TGTGCCAGCAGTTTAACTGGGACAGTCAATCAGCCCCAGCATTTT.